This T cell receptor beta chain was retrieved from a study of T-cell memory formation after mild COVID-19. General study findings and limits: The CD4+ clones that contracted clustered mainly within CM and EM, and the CD8+ clones concentrated in EMRA. Cross-reactive memory apparently joined, as some responding clones appeared in pre-infection memory.

J lost 8 bases, V lost 2 bases, and 8 bases had no gene match. This CDR3 is built from 14 residues. Remarks on this clonotype: Its antigen is not identified.

After 5'RACE with constant-segment primers, TCR alpha and TCR beta cDNA libraries carrying sample barcodes and UMIs were obtained. Each CDR3 protein gets one entry after TCRdb re-called the 5' RACE reads with MiXCR. The data show hundreds of thousands of distinct CDR3 sequences, around 27% seen once. The sequence derives from an adult woman who had mild COVID-19 (a few samples of this study predate the infection). Cell type and time point are not known. What was sequenced was PBMCs or a T cell subset sorted from them (not recorded which). The chain links TRBV12-3 or TRBV12-4 to TRBJ1-2; 7 bases agree with TRBD1. CDR3 coding DNA: TGTGCCAGCAGTTTACTGAGAGGGGGCGACGGCTACACCTTC. Amino acid sequence: CASSLLRGGDGYTF.